This TCR beta chain is drawn from a study of blood T cell repertoires in COVID-19. Study background: Researchers got acute and convalescent COVID-19 samples from the United States, Italy and Spain.

Cohorts were determined from participant-reported clinical history. Germline loops: CDR1 SGHTA, CDR2 FQGTGA. The CDR3 covers 12 residues. V lost 5 bases, J lost 5 bases, and 0 bases stayed unmatched. TCRdb's table, derived via immunoSEQ multiplex PCR, lists solely in-frame clones and lacks some. The table lists around 200,000 clones, roughly 90% of them singletons. The sequenced material came from PBMCs or T cells enriched from blood (not recorded which). The rearrangement joins TRBV7-3 to TRBJ2-1; 7 bases match TRBD1. The receptor's source is a woman aged 40 to 55 with acute COVID-19. The DNA for the CDR3 is TGTGCCAGCAGCGACAGGGACAATGAGCAGTTCTTC. Its translation is CASSDRDNEQFF. Together with reference TRBV7-3 and TRBJ2-1, the CDR3 gives the full variable domain: GAGVSQTPSNKVTEKGKYVELRCDPISGHTALYWYRQSLGQGPEFLIYFQGTGAADDSGLPNDRFFAVRPEGSVSTLKIQRTERGDSAVYLCASSDRDNEQFFGPGTRLTVL.